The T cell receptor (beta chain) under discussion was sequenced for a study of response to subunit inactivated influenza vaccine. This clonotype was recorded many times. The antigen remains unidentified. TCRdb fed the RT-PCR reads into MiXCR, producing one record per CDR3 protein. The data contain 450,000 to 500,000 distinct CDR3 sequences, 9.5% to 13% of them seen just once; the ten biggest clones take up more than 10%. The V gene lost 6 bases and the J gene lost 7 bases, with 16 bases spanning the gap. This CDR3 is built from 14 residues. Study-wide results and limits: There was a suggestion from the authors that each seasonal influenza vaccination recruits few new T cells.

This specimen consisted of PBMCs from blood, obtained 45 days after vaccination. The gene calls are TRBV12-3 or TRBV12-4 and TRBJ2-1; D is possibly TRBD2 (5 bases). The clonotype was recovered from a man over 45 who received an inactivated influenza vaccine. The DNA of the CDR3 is TGTGCCAGCAGCGTGTCGGGGTCACGAAATGAGCAGTTCTTC. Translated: CASSVSGSRNEQFF.